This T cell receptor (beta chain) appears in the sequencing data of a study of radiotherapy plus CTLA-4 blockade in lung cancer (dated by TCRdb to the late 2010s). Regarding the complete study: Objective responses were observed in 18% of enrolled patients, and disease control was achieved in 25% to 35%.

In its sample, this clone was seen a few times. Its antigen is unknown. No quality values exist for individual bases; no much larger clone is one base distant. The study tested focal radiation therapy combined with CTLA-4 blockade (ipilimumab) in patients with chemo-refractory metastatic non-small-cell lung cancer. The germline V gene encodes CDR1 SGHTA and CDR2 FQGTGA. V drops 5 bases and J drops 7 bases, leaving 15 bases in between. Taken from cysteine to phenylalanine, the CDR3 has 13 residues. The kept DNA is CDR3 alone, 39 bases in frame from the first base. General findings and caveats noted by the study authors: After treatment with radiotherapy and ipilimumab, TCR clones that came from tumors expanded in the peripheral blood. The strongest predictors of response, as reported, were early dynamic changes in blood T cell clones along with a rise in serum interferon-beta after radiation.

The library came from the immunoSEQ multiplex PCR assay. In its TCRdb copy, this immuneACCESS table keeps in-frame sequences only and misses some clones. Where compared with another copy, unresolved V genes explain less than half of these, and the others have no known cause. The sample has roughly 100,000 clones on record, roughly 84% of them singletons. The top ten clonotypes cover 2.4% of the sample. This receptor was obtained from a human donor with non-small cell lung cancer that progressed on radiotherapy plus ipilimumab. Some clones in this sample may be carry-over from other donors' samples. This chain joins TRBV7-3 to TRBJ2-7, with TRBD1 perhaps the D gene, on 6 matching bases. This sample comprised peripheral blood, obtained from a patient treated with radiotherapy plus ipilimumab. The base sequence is TGTGCCAGCAGCCCCAGGGGTTCGGGGGAGCAGTACTTC. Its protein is CASSPRGSGEQYF.